A few counts support the clone carrying this TCR beta chain. Antigen specificity is unknown. This sample was included in a study of Graves' ophthalmopathy and Graves' hyperthyroidism. Study overall: Stable hyperthyroidism was defined by absence of ophthalmopathy within 18 months of follow-up. Overall study results and limits: Most expanded clonotypes in thyroid above 0.001 frequency also showed up in blood.

RNA transcripts were the source from which TCR beta CDR3 regions were amplified. First-round RT-PCR relied on HTBI primers, and a second-round multiplex PCR came next. TCRdb processed the multiplex PCR reads anew with MiXCR; each CDR3 protein has one entry. The sample has about 550,000 distinct CDR3 sequences; roughly 39% are singletons. The CDR3 extends over 14 amino acids. V dropped 2 bases and J dropped 2; count of bases not matched to a gene: 2. CDR1 and CDR2 from the germline V gene are LGHDT and YNNKEL (reference sequence). Uncontrolled infections, pregnancy, lactation or other autoimmune diseases led to patient exclusion. Serum thyroxine and TRAb, along with clinical symptoms, thyroid ultrasound and orbital computed tomography, were what diagnosis relied on.

The sequencing input was peripheral blood or thyroid tissue (not recorded which). The receptor comes from an adult man with Graves' hyperthyroidism. The gene calls are TRBV3-1 and TRBJ2-7; TRBD2 matches at 8 bases. CDR3 in DNA: TGTGCCAGCAGCCAACAACTAGCGGCCTACGAGCAGTACTTC. Its translation: CASSQQLAAYEQYF.